The 28 T cell receptor beta chains reported below all come from one sample, sequenced in a study of cytomegalovirus exposure and HLA in healthy donors. With 60 Vbeta and 13 Jbeta primers, the PCR was carried out. Repertoires were generated with immunoSEQ multiplex PCR, while TCRdb's copy carries only in-frame clones and drops some. This table holds around 130,000 clones, roughly 80% found once. The sequencing input was PBMCs. Receptors originate from a woman in her 40s in good health and CMV-seronegative.

The genes are TRBV12-5 and TRBJ2-1, with D hard to call. Between the trimmed V and J ends, which lost 4 bases and 3 bases, there was a span of 7 bases. This CDR3 region has 13 residues. Germline CDR1 is LGHNT and CDR2 is FRNRAP. The CDR3 loop is CASGSSLYNEQFF. In nucleotides, the CDR3 is TGTGCTAGTGGTTCAAGCCTCTACAATGAGCAGTTCTTC.

The V gene is TRBV13, the J gene TRBJ1-1; D ambiguous. Trimming cost V 5 bases and J 4 bases, with 14 bases left between them. The CDR3 has 14 residues. CDR1 and CDR2 (germline): PRHDT, FYEKMQ (reference sequence). In DNA form, the CDR3 reads TGTGCCAGCAGCCTTTTAGGAACGGGCACTGAAGCTTTCTTT. The encoded protein is CASSLLGTGTEAFF.

The J gene is TRBJ1-2, the V gene TRBV4-3; the D gene is possibly TRBD1 (6 bases). CDR1 is LGHNA, CDR2 YSLEER, per germline. The length of the CDR3 is 15 residues. Trimming cost V 0 bases and J 4 bases, with 12 bases left between them. The CDR3 coding sequence is TGCGCCAGCAGCCAAGAAGGGGGGGGGCTCTATGGCTACACCTTC. Protein: CASSQEGGGLYGYTF.

The V and J genes are TRBV5-1 and TRBJ1-1, with D maybe TRBD1 (6 bases). V was pared by 3 bases and J by 3 bases, with 9 bases between. The V gene's germline CDR1 is SGHRS and CDR2 YFSETQ. The CDR3 extends over 13 amino acids. CDR3 sequence: CASSSQGYTEAFF. Here the CDR3 DNA reads TGCGCCAGCAGCTCACAGGGATACACTGAAGCTTTCTTT. Combining the CDR3 with reference TRBV5-1 and TRBJ1-1 gives the whole variable domain KAGVTQTPRYLIKTRGQQVTLSCSPISGHRSVSWYQQTPGQGLQFLFEYFSETQRNKGNFPGRFSGRQFSNSRSEMNVSTLELGDSALYLCASSSQGYTEAFFGQGTRLTVV.

This chain joins TRBV4-1 and TRBJ2-7; 11 bases agree with TRBD1. The CDR3 length is 14 residues. The ends lost 3 bases at V and 3 bases at J; junction bases unmatched: 1. Looked up from germline, CDR1 is MGHRA and CDR2 is YSYEKL. CDR3 nucleotides: TGCGCCAGCAGCCAGGACAGGGGGCGCTACGAGCAGTACTTC. Protein: CASSQDRGRYEQYF.

The rearrangement uses TRBV9 and TRBJ2-5, with D possibly TRBD1 on 6 matching bases. Trimming left V 0 bases short and J 5 bases short, with 8 bases between. This CDR3 contains 13 residues. From germline, CDR1 is SGDLS and CDR2 YYNGEE. The CDR3 DNA reads as TGTGCCAGCAGCGTAGGAGGGGGTGAGACCCAGTACTTC. Residues: CASSVGGGETQYF. The whole variable domain, remainder taken from reference TRBV9 and TRBJ2-5, is DSGVTQTPKHLITATGQRVTLRCSPRSGDLSVYWYQQSLDQGLQFLIQYYNGEERAKGNILERFSAQQFPDLHSELNLSSLELGDSALYFCASSVGGGETQYFGPGTRLLVL.

The rearrangement links TRBV7-9 to TRBJ2-5; 10 nucleotides line up with TRBD1. CDR1 and CDR2 from the germline V gene are SEHNR and FQNEAQ (reference sequence). With V trimmed by 5 bases and J by 5 bases, 5 bases remained unmatched. This CDR3 has 14 residues. CDR3 nucleotides: TGTGCCAGCAGCGCCGGACAGGGGGTGGAGACCCAGTACTTC. Amino acid sequence: CASSAGQGVETQYF. Full variable domain (outside the CDR3, taken from reference TRBV7-9 and TRBJ2-5): DTGVSQNPRHKITKRGQNVTFRCDPISEHNRLYWYRQTLGQGPEFLTYFQNEAQLEKSRLLSDRFSAERPKGSFSTLEIQRTEQGDSAMYLCASSAGQGVETQYFGPGTRLLVL.

A word on this clone: Germline and junction disagree at one end, which may indicate a read error. The chain links TRBV7-7 to TRBJ2-5; 8 positions agree with TRBD1. CDR1 and CDR2 from the germline V gene are SSHAT and FNYEAQ (reference sequence). There are 13 residues in the CDR3. The CDR3 DNA reads TGTGCTAGCAGCTTAGAGGGGACAGGGACCCAGTACTTC. Translating gives CASSLEGTGTQYF.

This chain links TRBV14 with TRBJ2-3; D gene unclear. The CDR3 runs to 11 residues. Germline V CDR1 and CDR2: SGHDN, FVKESK. V was clipped by 8 bases and J by 2 bases, with 5 bases between them. The CDR3: CASGSTDTQYF. The CDR3 coding sequence is TGTGCCAGCGGCTCCACAGATACGCAGTATTTT.

With respect to this clone: An end of the junction differs from the germline gene, which may be a read error. This chain connects TRBV9 to TRBJ2-7; D is possibly TRBD2 (6 bases). Germline values: CDR1 SGDLS, CDR2 YYNGEE. This CDR3 is built from 14 residues. CDR3 sequence (DNA): TGTGCCAGCAGCGTTCGGGACTCACCGGACGAGCAGTATTTC. It is translated as CASSVRDSPDEQYF. The whole variable domain, filled in from reference TRBV9 and TRBJ2-7, reads DSGVTQTPKHLITATGQRVTLRCSPRSGDLSVYWYQQSLDQGLQFLIQYYNGEERAKGNILERFSAQQFPDLHSELNLSSLELGDSALYFCASSVRDSPDEQYFGPGTRLTVT.

This clone was found a few times. The V call is TRBV6-6, the J call TRBJ1-1; D gene ambiguous. Germline V gene lookup returns CDR1 MNHNY and CDR2 SVGAGI (reference sequence). The CDR3 is 13 amino acids. V gave up 2 bases and J gave up 3 bases, with 7 bases separating them. CDR3 amino acids: CASSYAGDTEAFF. CDR3 nucleotides: TGTGCCAGCAGTTACGCCGGGGACACTGAAGCTTTCTTT.

This rearrangement joins TRBV5-5 to TRBJ2-7; 7 bases are a match to TRBD2. The CDR3 has 13 amino acids. Germline values: CDR1 SGHKS, CDR2 YYEKEE (reference sequence). Trimming at V came to 2 bases and at J to 3 bases, leaving 2 bases not matched to a gene. The CDR3 region has the DNA TGTGCCAGCAGCTTCCGGGGGGACTACGAGCAGTACTTC. It is translated as CASSFRGDYEQYF.

The rearrangement uses TRBV13 and TRBJ1-1; D is uncertain. CDR1 is PRHDT, CDR2 FYEKMQ, per germline (reference sequence). The CDR3 spans 15 residues. V lost 5 bases, J lost 2 bases, and 15 bases lay in between. In DNA, the CDR3 is TGTGCCAGCAGCCTCGGAGTCGGGGATAACACTGAAGCTTTCTTT. It is translated as CASSLGVGDNTEAFF.

This clone was seen a few times. This chain links TRBV6-5 with TRBJ1-6; D uncertain. The germline V and J ends were trimmed by 2 bases and 9 bases, with 11 bases remaining between them. Per germline, CDR1 MNHEY and CDR2 SVGAGI. The CDR3 is made up of 14 amino acids. This chain's CDR3 is CASSYSSEGSPLHF. CDR3 nucleotide sequence: TGTGCCAGCAGTTACAGTTCCGAGGGTTCACCCCTCCACTTT.

This clone occurred once. The V gene is TRBV4-3, the J gene TRBJ2-5, with D perhaps TRBD1 (6 bases). V was trimmed by 4 bases and J by 3 bases, leaving 15 bases between them. CDR3 length equals 15 residues. Looked up from germline, CDR1 is LGHNA and CDR2 is YSLEER. The CDR3 DNA sequence: TGCGCCAGCAGCCGCGGAGTGAGGACAGAAGAGACCCAGTACTTC. Protein product: CASSRGVRTEETQYF.

The chain recombines TRBV5-6 with TRBJ1-2; the D gene is possibly TRBD1 (6 bases). CDR1 and CDR2 from the germline V gene are SGHDT and YYEEEE. The CDR3 loop spans 13 amino acids. The V gene lost 7 bases and the J gene lost 4 bases, with 14 bases spanning the gap. CDR3 coding DNA: TGTGCCAGCCTCAGGGGCGGTGGCTATGGCTACACCTTC. It is translated as CASLRGGGYGYTF.

This rearrangement joins TRBV7-2 to TRBJ2-7; 12 bases fit TRBD2. The CDR3 has 15 amino acids. Germline loops: CDR1 SGHTA, CDR2 FQGNSA. Germline trimming cut 1 base from V and 6 bases from J; bases unmatched to any gene: 4. CDR3 nucleotides: TGTGCCAGCAGCTTAGGAGGACTAGCGGGACGCGAGCAGTACTTC. Protein: CASSLGGLAGREQYF. Together with reference TRBV7-2 and TRBJ2-7, the CDR3 gives the full variable domain: GAGVSQSPSNKVTEKGKDVELRCDPISGHTALYWYRQSLGQGLEFLIYFQGNSAPDKSGLPSDRFSAERTGGSVSTLTIQRTQQEDSAVYLCASSLGGLAGREQYFGPGTRLTVT.

The chain joins TRBV7-8 to TRBJ1-4; tentatively, D is TRBD1 (5 bases). V was trimmed by 0 bases and J by 6 bases, leaving 11 bases between them. The CDR3 has 15 amino acids. CDR1 is SGHVS, CDR2 FQNEAQ, per germline. The CDR3 loop reads CASSLAAGSDEKLFF. In nucleotides, the CDR3 is TGTGCCAGCAGCTTAGCCGCAGGGTCGGATGAAAAACTGTTTTTT.

The rearrangement uses TRBV5-5 and TRBJ1-4, with 7 positions matching TRBD1. CDR1 is SGHKS, CDR2 YYEKEE, per germline (reference sequence). V dropped 0 bases and J dropped 5; count of bases not matched to a gene: 4. The CDR3 totals 15 residues. The CDR3 is CASSLATGPNEKLFF. CDR3 nucleotides: TGTGCCAGCAGCTTGGCGACAGGGCCGAATGAAAAACTGTTTTTT.

This clone turned up a few times. The V call is TRBV5-6, the J call TRBJ2-7; maybe TRBD1 (6 bases). The CDR3 has 15 amino acids. V was trimmed by 0 bases and J by 2 bases, leaving 12 bases between them. The germline V gene has CDR1 SGHDT and CDR2 YYEEEE. The chain's CDR3 is CASSLVTGQAYEQYF. DNA for the CDR3: TGTGCCAGCAGCTTGGTCACAGGGCAAGCCTACGAGCAGTACTTC.

The table lists this clone with a count of one. V usage is TRBV4-1 and J usage is TRBJ2-5; 7 bases align to TRBD1. Losses at the gene ends were 0 bases for V and 5 bases for J; bases not matched to a gene: 6. Germline-derived CDR1 and CDR2 are MGHRA and YSYEKL. The CDR3 contains 15 residues. The CDR3, as DNA: TGCGCCAGCAGCCAAGAGAGCCAGGGGGACGAGACCCAGTACTTC. As protein: CASSQESQGDETQYF.

This clone was detected only once. This chain links TRBV4-1 with TRBJ2-1, with D possibly matching TRBD2 (6 bases). The CDR3 runs 15 residues. V was pared by 1 base and J by 0 bases, with 7 bases between. Germline V lookup: CDR1 MGHRA, CDR2 YSYEKL. DNA for the CDR3: TGCGCCAGCAGCCAAGGCGGGGCCTCCTACAATGAGCAGTTCTTC. This encodes CASSQGGASYNEQFF.

The V gene is TRBV4-2, the J gene TRBJ1-4; D remains unclear. This CDR3 region has 15 residues. The V gene lost 4 bases and the J gene lost 7 bases, with 16 bases spanning the gap. In germline, CDR1 is LGHNA, CDR2 YNFKEQ. CDR3 in DNA: TGTGCCAGCAGCCCCAGTGCAGTCGGAGGTGAAAAACTGTTTTTT. Its translation is CASSPSAVGGEKLFF.

The genes are TRBV27 and TRBJ1-1, with a weak D call TRBD1 (5 bases). V lost 0 bases and J 4 bases, leaving 12 bases between the germline ends. CDR1 is MNHEY and CDR2 is SMNVEV in the germline V gene (reference sequence). CDR3 length: 15 residues. In nucleotides, the CDR3 is TGTGCCAGCAGTTTATCGGGGGGACGGGGCACTGAAGCTTTCTTT. Translated: CASSLSGGRGTEAFF.

This sequence joins TRBV5-6 and TRBJ1-5; D gene uncertain. The germline V gene has CDR1 SGHDT and CDR2 YYEEEE. This CDR3 has 17 residues. V was cut by 0 bases and J by 0 bases, with 13 bases left in between. The CDR3 DNA follows: TGTGCCAGCAGCTTGGGACGGGAGGACTATAGCAATCAGCCCCAGCATTTT. This gives the protein CASSLGREDYSNQPQHF. The full variable domain, in which reference TRBV5-6 and TRBJ1-5 provide the parts outside the CDR3, is DAGVTQSPTHLIKTRGQQVTLRCSPKSGHDTVSWYQQALGQGPQFIFQYYEEEERQRGNFPDRFSGHQFPNYSSELNVNALLLGDSALYLCASSLGREDYSNQPQHFGDGTRLSIL.

This chain uses TRBV25-1 with TRBJ2-1, with a possible D match to TRBD2 (6 bases). This CDR3 region has 14 residues. Per the germline V gene, CDR1 is MGHDK and CDR2 is SYGVNS. With 5 bases removed from V and 7 bases from J, the gap between germline ends came to 15 bases. The CDR3 bases are TGTGCCAGCAGTATAGCGGACCGGTGGAATGAGCAGTTCTTC. It codes for CASSIADRWNEQFF.

The genes are TRBV2 and TRBJ1-5, with a weak D call TRBD1 (5 bases). Trimming left V 8 bases short and J 2 bases short, with 22 bases between. This CDR3 region has 17 residues. Germline V CDR1 and CDR2: SNHLY, FYNNEI. The CDR3 region has the DNA TGTGCCAGCCTCTCCGGCAGGGTAGTTGGGGGCAATCAGCCCCAGCATTTT. It specifies CASLSGRVVGGNQPQHF.

The chain employs TRBV19 and TRBJ1-1; 8 bases are a match to TRBD1. The CDR3 contains 14 residues. The germline gives CDR1 LNHDA, CDR2 SQIVND (reference sequence). V lost 5 bases, J lost 4 bases, and 6 bases stayed unmatched. CDR3 bases: TGTGCCAGTAGTGCTACAGGGGGAAGCACTGAAGCTTTCTTT. This sequence encodes CASSATGGSTEAFF.